This T cell receptor (beta chain) was found in a study of regulatory T cells in long-lasting Graves disease. For the study at large: Antithyroid drug exposure in newly diagnosed Graves' patients had lasted under 3 months.

There are 15 residues in the CDR3. CDR1 is SGDLS and CDR2 is YYNGEE in the germline V gene. Trimming removed 0 bases at V and 7 bases at J, with 11 bases between. This clonotype occurred a few times. Its antigen is undetermined. HTBI primers from iRepertoire and Arm-PCR of CDR3 regions yielded the TCR beta libraries. Via MiXCR, TCRdb re-called the multiplex PCR reads, giving one row per CDR3 protein. The sample records 300,000 to 450,000 distinct CDR3 sequences, around 15% being singletons. Broader study findings: TRBV28, TRBJ1-2 and TRBJ2-5 were segments that persistent disease favored.

Regarding time point: newly diagnosed GD, antithyroid drugs for less than 3 months. RNA extracted from PBMCs served as the sequencing template. This chain joins TRBV9 and TRBJ1-6; D is perhaps TRBD1 (6 bases). The sample here was peripheral blood mononuclear cells (PBMCs), taken at new diagnosis, from a patient treated with antithyroid drugs. This clonotype was sampled from a female donor with Graves disease. The CDR3 region is CASSVGTELNSPLHF. The CDR3 DNA follows: TGTGCCAGCAGCGTAGGGACAGAACTAAATTCACCCCTCCACTTT.